This entry lists 31 T cell receptor beta chains sequenced from one sample in a study of T cells in women clearing cervical HPV infection. Some clones are missing from TCRdb's copy, which holds only in-frame ones; the method was immunoSEQ multiplex PCR. The data show over 20,000 clones, and the top ten clones hold 3.5% to 4%. Material for sequencing was blood buffy coat. The receptors shown here come from a woman between 18 and 75 years old with a cervical HPV16 infection that either progressed to CIN3+ or cleared (not recorded which).

In the case of this clone: The CDR3 end lies 3 residues beyond the end of the read and is filled in from the germline J gene. The chain is built from TRBV11-1 and TRBJ2-5; 8 positions match TRBD2. The CDR3 consists of 14 residues. Germline V gene lookup returns CDR1 SGHAT and CDR2 FQDESV (reference sequence). V shed 1 base, J shed 4 bases, and the junction held 2 bases outside the gene matches. This chain's CDR3 is CASSLESGGETQYF. CDR3 DNA, as far as it was read: TGTGCCAGCAGCTTAGAGAGCGGGGGAGAGACC.

Remarks on this clone: Read sequence stops 3 residues before the CDR3 end, and the germline J gene provides the missing end. The rearrangement links TRBV7-2 to TRBJ2-7; 8 positions match TRBD1. CDR1 and CDR2 from the germline V gene are SGHTA and FQGNSA. The CDR3 totals 14 residues. Trimming removed 0 bases from V and 3 bases from J; junction bases left unmatched: 1. The CDR3 here is CASSLADRDYEQYF. CDR3 DNA (partial): TGTGCCAGCAGCTTAGCGGACAGGGACTACGAG.

Of note for this clone: From the germline J gene comes the end of the CDR3, since the read stops 3 residues before it. The chain is built from TRBV7-8 and TRBJ2-4; D may be TRBD1 (6 bases). Germline CDR1 is SGHVS and CDR2 is FQNEAQ. The CDR3 totals 15 residues. The DNA read from the CDR3 is TGTGCCAGCAGCCTGGACAGCCCGAGACTATATGGT. The encoded protein is CASSLDSPRLYG. The whole CDR3 reads CASSLDSPRLYGQYF.

This clone is classed as medium-sized by frequency. CDR3: CASSLGQGGTYEQYF. The CDR3 DNA, read in part, is TGTGCCAGCTCACTCGGACAGGGGGGTACCTACGAG. V is TRBV18 and J is TRBJ2-7, with TRBD1 matching over 10 bases. From the germline J gene comes the end of the CDR3, since the read stops 3 residues before it. This CDR3 is built from 15 residues. Per germline, CDR1 KGHSH and CDR2 LQKENI. V was pared by 4 bases and J by 2 bases, with 5 bases of the junction left unmatched.

With regard to this clone: The read finishes 3 residues shy of the CDR3 end, and the germline J gene is used to complete it. The chain links TRBV10-1 to TRBJ2-4; 15 bases are a match to TRBD2. CDR1 is WNHNN, CDR2 SYGVQD, per germline (reference sequence). Trimming cost V 0 bases and J 0 bases; bases outside gene matches: 6. The CDR3 runs 20 residues. The CDR3 is CASSESQGTSGGLAKNIQYF. The covered CDR3 bases are TGCGCCAGCAGTGAGTCACAGGGGACTAGCGGGGGGTTAGCCAAAAACATT.

As for this clone: The CDR3 end lies 3 residues beyond the end of the read and is filled in from the germline J gene. The chain carries TRBV2 and TRBJ1-6, with D possibly TRBD1 on 6 matching bases. V was cut by 3 bases and J by 10 bases, with 13 bases left in between. Per germline, CDR1 SNHLY and CDR2 FYNNEI. There are 14 residues in the CDR3. CDR3 bases read: TGTGCCAGCAGTGATGGGGGCAGCGAGTCACCC. Amino acids: CASSDGGSESP. The entire CDR3 is CASSDGGSESPLHF.

With regard to this clone: Coverage ceases 3 residues before the CDR3 finishes, and the germline J gene fills in the end. This sequence joins TRBV29-1 and TRBJ1-6, with a weak D call TRBD1 (5 bases). The CDR3 consists of 12 residues. The germline gives CDR1 SQVTM, CDR2 ANQGSEA. V lost 6 bases to trimming and J lost 9 bases, with 12 bases between them. The part of the CDR3 DNA that was read is TGCAGCGTCCGGGACTCCACTTCACCC. Translating it yields CSVRDSTSP. The whole CDR3 protein reads CSVRDSTSPLHF.

Of note for this clone: The read is 3 residues too short to cover the CDR3 end, so that end is filled in from the germline J gene. The chain uses TRBV20-1 and TRBJ2-3, with D tentatively TRBD2 (6 bases). The germline CDR1 and CDR2 sequences are DFQATT and SNEGSKA (reference sequence). This CDR3 contains 15 residues. V lost 0 bases, J lost 2 bases, and 12 bases lay in between. CDR3 DNA (partial): TGCAGTGCTAGAGACGCGGGGAAATCCACAGATACG. Residues: CSARDAGKSTDT. The entire CDR3 protein reads CSARDAGKSTDTQYF.

Concerning this clone: The DNA ends 3 residues before the CDR3 does, and the rest of the CDR3 is filled in from the germline J gene. V and J are TRBV19 and TRBJ2-4; tentatively, D is TRBD2 (7 bases). The CDR3 totals 16 residues. Germline lookup yields CDR1 LNHDA and CDR2 SQIVND (reference sequence). The CDR3 region is CASSMGGGGPIYGQYF. The CDR3 bases that were read are TGTGCCAGTAGTATGGGGGGGGGCGGACCCATTTATGGT.

In the case of this clone: The read terminates 3 residues ahead of where the CDR3 ends, so the germline J gene completes it. The genes are TRBV6-2 or TRBV6-3 and TRBJ2-3; D perhaps matches TRBD2 (8 bases). Germline V CDR1 and CDR2: MNHEY, SVGEGT. CDR3 length equals 13 residues. Incomplete CDR3 DNA: TGTGCCAGCAGTAGGGGACAGCGGGAGACG. This codes for CASSRGQRET. The CDR3, in full, reads CASSRGQRETQYF.

On this clone itself: Sequencing ends 3 residues short of the CDR3 end; the germline J gene provides the rest. V and J are TRBV7-2 and TRBJ1-2; unclear D gene. V was cut by 7 bases and J by 4 bases, with 13 bases left in between. CDR1 is SGHTA, CDR2 FQGNSA, per germline. This CDR3 has 13 residues. The CDR3 bases that were read are TGTGCCAGCACCTCGCAGGCGCTCTATGGC. It encodes CASTSQALYG. The complete CDR3 sequence is CASTSQALYGYTF.

Details on this clone: At one of its ends the junction is not consistent with the germline gene, which may arise from a read error. Additional DNA sequences in this sample encode the identical CDR3. CDR3 residues: CASSLFTGRSGNTIYF. The covered CDR3 bases are TGTGCCAGCAGCTTATTTACAGGGCGCTCTGGAAACACG. The rearrangement joins TRBV7-6 to TRBJ1-3; D is possibly TRBD1 (6 bases). The read terminates 3 residues before the CDR3 end, so the remaining end is supplied by the germline J gene. This CDR3 has 16 residues. Germline CDR1 SGHVS, CDR2 FNYEAQ.

Worth noting for this clone: The read ends 3 residues before the CDR3 terminus; that terminus is restored from the germline J gene. V is TRBV10-3 and J is TRBJ1-6, with 7 positions matching TRBD1. Looked up from germline, CDR1 is ENHRY and CDR2 is SYGVKD. This CDR3 has 16 amino acids. V lost 6 bases and J lost 5; bases outside the gene matches: 10. The CDR3: CAISKDRAENNSPLHF. The sequenced CDR3 bases are TGTGCCATCAGCAAAGACAGGGCTGAAAATAATTCACCC.

With regard to this clone: Read sequence stops 3 residues before the CDR3 end, and the germline J gene provides the missing end. V and J are TRBV6-1 and TRBJ1-2; tentative D call: TRBD1 (5 bases). The CDR3 sequence is 13 residues long. Germline CDR1 MNHNS, CDR2 SASEGT. Trimming cost V 2 bases and J 4 bases, with 8 bases left between them. CDR3 residues: CASSEWGGYGYTF. The covered CDR3 bases are TGTGCCAGCAGTGAATGGGGGGGCTATGGC.

Of note for this clone: Coverage ceases 3 residues before the CDR3 finishes, and the germline J gene fills in the end. The genes are TRBV4-1 and TRBJ1-5; unclear D gene. In germline, CDR1 is MGHRA, CDR2 YSYEKL. The ends were cut back, 4 bases at V and 5 bases at J, with 18 bases in the middle. The CDR3 runs 16 residues. This chain's CDR3 is CASSPKVARVDQPQHF. The sequenced part of the CDR3 DNA is TGCGCCAGCAGCCCAAAGGTGGCTCGGGTTGATCAGCCC.

Comment on this clone: The CDR3 end is not reached by the read, which stops 3 residues before it; the germline J gene fills it in. The chain uses TRBV2 and TRBJ2-5; no clear D. The germline CDR1 and CDR2 sequences are SNHLY and FYNNEI. The CDR3 covers 12 residues. Trimming cost V 7 bases and J 3 bases, with 9 bases left between them. The sequenced CDR3 bases are TGTGCCAGCATGGCCGTTGAAGAGACC. This codes for CASMAVEET. The entire CDR3 protein reads CASMAVEETQYF.

About this clone itself: The read ends 3 residues before the CDR3 terminus; that terminus is restored from the germline J gene. This sequence joins TRBV19 and TRBJ1-2; tentatively, D is TRBD1 (6 bases). The CDR3 loop spans 16 amino acids. With 2 bases removed from V and 6 bases from J, the gap between germline ends came to 19 bases. The germline gives CDR1 LNHDA, CDR2 SQIVND (reference sequence). Incomplete CDR3 DNA: TGTGCCAGTAGTATACGACTCCAAGTCAGGGGAGATGGC. Translating it yields CASSIRLQVRGDG. The CDR3 reads in full as CASSIRLQVRGDGYTF.

Worth noting for this clone: The CDR3 end lies 3 residues beyond the end of the read and is filled in from the germline J gene. The chain links TRBV20-1 to TRBJ2-3; TRBD2 agrees at 10 bases. V trimming: 6 bases; J trimming: 2 bases; junction bases outside the gene matches: 8. This CDR3 is 15 amino acids long. Per the germline V gene, CDR1 is DFQATT and CDR2 is SNEGSKA (reference sequence). The CDR3 bases that were read are TGCAGTGCCTCTGGAGCGGGGGGGAACACAGATACG. Protein product: CSASGAGGNTDT. The whole CDR3 protein is CSASGAGGNTDTQYF.

Worth noting for this clone: The read ends 3 residues shy of where the CDR3 ends; the end is completed using the germline J gene. The chain couples TRBV19 to TRBJ1-1; no reliable D call. The CDR3 runs to 14 residues. Trimming shortened V by 7 bases and J by 5 bases, and 17 bases separated the two germline ends. Germline values: CDR1 LNHDA, CDR2 SQIVND (reference sequence). CDR3 sequence: CASTRVGFRTEAFF. The CDR3 DNA, read in part, is TGTGCCAGTACCCGAGTGGGCTTTAGGACTGAA.

In regard to this clone: The CDR3 is cut off 3 residues early in the read; its end comes from the germline J gene. V and J are TRBV5-1 and TRBJ1-5; 9 positions match TRBD1. The CDR3 is made up of 15 amino acids. V dropped 4 bases and J dropped 3; count of bases not matched to a gene: 5. Per germline, CDR1 SGHRS and CDR2 YFSETQ. Partial CDR3 DNA: TGCGCCAGCAGCCAGGGACAGGGCCTCAATCAGCCC. Protein sequence: CASSQGQGLNQP. The whole CDR3 sequence is CASSQGQGLNQPQHF.

Concerning this clone: The read comes to an end 3 residues before the CDR3 does, leaving the germline J gene to fill in the end. This chain joins TRBV19 and TRBJ1-4; D is possibly TRBD1 (6 bases). The CDR3 contains 14 residues. Germline CDR1 is LNHDA and CDR2 is SQIVND (reference sequence). V was pared by 6 bases and J by 3 bases, with 11 bases between. CDR3 bases read: TGTGCCAGTAGCCGACAGGATTCTAATGAAAAA. It codes for CASSRQDSNEK. The CDR3 in its entirety is CASSRQDSNEKLFF.

Notes on this clone: The read terminates 3 residues ahead of where the CDR3 ends, so the germline J gene completes it. The V and J genes are TRBV28 and TRBJ1-4; perhaps TRBD1 as D (6 bases). Looked up from germline, CDR1 is MDHEN and CDR2 is SYDVKM. V lost 4 bases and J lost 9, with 9 bases in between. There are 12 residues in the CDR3. The chain's CDR3 is CASSSGDQKLFF. CDR3 DNA, as far as it was read: TGTGCCAGCAGTTCAGGGGACCAAAAA.

As regards this clone: The CDR3 extends 3 residues past the end of the read, so its final part is completed from the germline J gene. The V gene is TRBV7-2, the J gene TRBJ2-3, with D unresolved. V was shortened by 5 bases and J by 4 bases, with 16 bases between the two germline ends. The CDR3 runs 15 residues. CDR1 is SGHTA and CDR2 is FQGNSA in the germline V gene. The CDR3 here is CASSRDGLSADTQYF. The part of the CDR3 DNA that was read is TGTGCCAGCAGCCGAGATGGGCTGTCTGCAGATACG.

About this clone: From the germline J gene comes the end of the CDR3, since the read stops 3 residues before it. V gene TRBV30 combines with J gene TRBJ2-7; TRBD1 might be the D (5 bases). V was shortened by 0 bases and J by 4 bases, with 7 bases between the two germline ends. The germline CDR1 and CDR2 sequences are GTSNPN and SVGIG (reference sequence). The CDR3 extends over 12 amino acids. CDR3 DNA, as far as it was read: TGTGCCTGGAGTGTATCAGGGTACGAG. Protein product: CAWSVSGYE. The full CDR3 protein reads CAWSVSGYEQYF.

To note about this clone: The read stops 3 residues short of the end of the CDR3; the missing end is completed from the germline J gene. This chain connects TRBV20-1 to TRBJ2-3; D might be TRBD2 (5 bases). V lost 4 bases and J lost 4, with 9 bases in between. Germline V gene data show CDR1 as DFQATT and CDR2 as SNEGSKA (reference sequence). There are 12 residues in the CDR3. The part of the CDR3 DNA that was read is TGCAGTGCTAAGACTACGGCAGATACG. It is translated as CSAKTTADT. In full, the CDR3 reads CSAKTTADTQYF.

Comment on this clone: The CDR3 goes on 3 residues after the read ends, and that part is filled in from the germline J gene. The chain has TRBV29-1 and TRBJ1-5; tentatively, D is TRBD1 (6 bases). The germline V gene encodes CDR1 SQVTM and CDR2 ANQGSEA. Trimming took off 6 bases at V and 7 bases at J, with 19 bases between the two ends. The CDR3 runs 14 residues. CDR3 residues: CSVPGPGGDQPQHF. Incomplete CDR3 DNA: TGCAGCGTCCCCGGACCGGGGGGCGACCAGCCC.

About this clone itself: The read gets to within 3 residues of the CDR3 end, and the germline J gene fills in the rest. The genes are TRBV7-8 and TRBJ1-5; D may be TRBD1 (6 bases). The CDR3 is 15 amino acids. Germline CDR1 is SGHVS and CDR2 is FQNEAQ. The V end was cut by 5 bases, the J end by 3 bases, with 14 bases between. The CDR3 protein is CASSQDRTLNQPQHF. The sequenced CDR3 bases are TGTGCCAGCAGCCAAGACAGGACTCTCAATCAGCCC. Variable domain in full (rest from reference TRBV7-8 and TRBJ1-5): GAGVSQSPRYKVAKRGQDVALRCDPISGHVSLFWYQQALGQGPEFLTYFQNEAQLDKSGLPSDRFFAERPEGSVSTLKIQRTQQEDSAVYLCASSQDRTLNQPQHFGDGTRLSIL.

As for this clone: The DNA ends 3 residues before the CDR3 does, and the rest of the CDR3 is filled in from the germline J gene. V gene TRBV11-2 combines with J gene TRBJ2-3, with 7 bases lining up with TRBD2. The CDR3 spans 14 residues. Per the germline V gene, CDR1 is SGHAT and CDR2 is FQNNGV. Incomplete CDR3 DNA: TGTGCCAGCAGCCCAGCGGGACGGCAAGAGACG. Its protein is CASSPAGRQET. The complete CDR3 reads CASSPAGRQETQYF.

With respect to this clone: The CDR3 extends 3 residues past the end of the read, so its final part is completed from the germline J gene. The chain uses TRBV5-1 and TRBJ2-2; 8 nucleotides align to TRBD2. Trimming took 4 bases from V and 6 from J; bases not matched to a gene: 14. Looked up from germline, CDR1 is SGHRS and CDR2 is YFSETQ. The CDR3 totals 17 residues. CDR3 DNA (partial): TGCGCCAGCAGCGTTCTGTCGGGGGGGCAGGAGTCCGGGGAG. Amino acid sequence: CASSVLSGGQESGE. The entire CDR3 sequence reads CASSVLSGGQESGELFF.

With regard to this clone: The CDR3 goes on 3 residues after the read ends, and that part is filled in from the germline J gene. This chain links TRBV4-2 with TRBJ2-3; D is perhaps TRBD2 (6 bases). Per germline, CDR1 LGHNA and CDR2 YNFKEQ. The CDR3 is 15 residues long. V lost 2 bases and J lost 2, with 11 bases in between. CDR3 bases read: TGTGCCAGCAGCCAAACCGGGGGAAACACAGATACG. Its protein is CASSQTGGNTDT. The entire CDR3 reads CASSQTGGNTDTQYF.

Concerning this clone: Read coverage stops 3 residues before the CDR3 terminus; the germline J gene supplies the remainder. The chain couples TRBV20-1 to TRBJ2-1, with TRBD2 identical over 9 bases. The V gene's germline CDR1 is DFQATT and CDR2 SNEGSKA (reference sequence). V trimming: 0 bases; J trimming: 5 bases; junction bases outside the gene matches: 11. The CDR3 covers 17 residues. The CDR3 here is CSARDPSGGGADNEQFF. Partial CDR3 DNA: TGCAGTGCTAGAGATCCAAGCGGCGGGGGGGCCGACAATGAG.